The 12 T cell receptor beta chains presented below share a single source sample, sequenced in a study of spatial heterogeneity in lung cancer. Time point of the sample: sample taken at primary tumor resection. TCRdb fed the 5' RACE reads into MiXCR, producing one record per CDR3 protein. Here the sample spans tens of thousands of distinct CDR3 sequences, around 3.1% being singletons. The sequencing here drew on normal lung tissue next to the tumor, taken at surgery. Receptors originate from a male donor with early-stage non-small cell lung cancer.

This clonotype was recorded many times. The chain combines TRBV6-5 with TRBJ1-6; no reliable D call. V was trimmed by 2 bases and J by 7 bases, leaving 6 bases between them. The CDR3 totals 13 residues. Germline CDR1 reads MNHEY; CDR2 reads SVGAGI. The CDR3 bases are TGTGCCAGCAGTTACGGTTCGAATTCACCCCTCCACTTT. It specifies CASSYGSNSPLHF.

In its sample, this clonotype was seen many times. The V call is TRBV20-1, the J call TRBJ1-2; D ambiguous. Germline V gene lookup returns CDR1 DFQATT and CDR2 SNEGSKA (reference sequence). Trimming pared 0 bases from V and 8 bases from J, leaving 25 bases between. The CDR3 consists of 17 residues. This chain's CDR3 is CSARDPWAERMAVGYTF. CDR3 sequence (DNA): TGCAGTGCTAGAGATCCGTGGGCCGAACGGATGGCAGTCGGCTACACCTTC.

The table lists this clonotype with many counts. The chain combines TRBV7-2 with TRBJ1-2; D unclear. Per germline, CDR1 SGHTA and CDR2 FQGNSA. V shed 1 base and J shed 3 bases, with 9 bases lying between them. The CDR3 totals 14 residues. The CDR3 nucleotides are TGTGCCAGCAGCTTAGATTCGCAAGACTATGGCTACACCTTC. It translates to CASSLDSQDYGYTF.

V is TRBV7-2 and J is TRBJ1-5; no clear D gene. The CDR3 has 13 residues. Germline loops: CDR1 SGHTA, CDR2 FQGNSA. Trimming took 3 bases from V and 5 from J, leaving 8 bases between them. The CDR3 region has the DNA TGTGCCAGCAGCTTGGGTGTTTATCAGCCCCAGCATTTT. Amino acid sequence: CASSLGVYQPQHF.

The chain combines TRBV6-1 with TRBJ1-1, with D unresolved. Deletions cut 4 bases from V and 3 bases from J, with 9 bases between. In germline, CDR1 is MNHNS, CDR2 SASEGT. The CDR3 spans 13 residues. CDR3 region: CASSAGYHTEAFF. The CDR3 nucleotides read TGTGCCAGCAGTGCGGGTTACCACACTGAAGCTTTCTTT.

At least ten counts were recorded for this clonotype. This chain connects TRBV7-2 to TRBJ2-1; D may be TRBD1 (5 bases). The CDR3 runs to 17 residues. The germline V gene has CDR1 SGHTA and CDR2 FQGNSA. The ends were cut back, 2 bases at V and 2 bases at J, with 16 bases in the middle. The CDR3: CASSLKAGLGPYNEQFF. The CDR3 region has the DNA TGTGCCAGCAGCTTAAAGGCAGGGTTGGGTCCCTACAATGAGCAGTTCTTC.

This clonotype was detected many times. The chain carries TRBV4-2 and TRBJ1-2; TRBD1 aligns across 9 bases. J gave up 4 bases and V 0 bases, and 18 bases lay outside the gene matches. CDR1 LGHNA and CDR2 YNFKEQ come from the germline V gene. CDR3 length: 20 residues. CDR3 nucleotide sequence: TGTGCCAGCAGCCAAGAGGATCCGCTGCCGGGACAGGGCTACTTCTATGGCTACACCTTC. This codes for CASSQEDPLPGQGYFYGYTF.

This clonotype has ten or more counts. The CDR3 region has the DNA TGTGCCAGCAGTTTTGGGGCGACAGGGAGGGCCAAAAACATTCAGTACTTC. Translating gives CASSFGATGRAKNIQYF. The chain recombines TRBV28 with TRBJ2-4; D might be TRBD1 (7 bases). The V gene lost 3 bases and the J gene lost 1 base, with 16 bases spanning the gap. Germline V gives CDR1 MDHEN, CDR2 SYDVKM. The CDR3 covers 17 residues.

This clonotype was counted at least ten times. The chain couples TRBV4-1 to TRBJ2-1, with D maybe TRBD1 (5 bases). The CDR3 spans 19 residues. V was cut by 1 base and J by 8 bases, with 27 bases left in between. From germline, CDR1 is MGHRA and CDR2 YSYEKL. Written as DNA, the CDR3 is TGCGCCAGCAGCCAAGGCAGGATTTTGTCAGGGTTTGAAAAACATGAGCAGTTCTTC. Protein product: CASSQGRILSGFEKHEQFF.

This clonotype was counted ten times or more. The chain joins TRBV7-9 to TRBJ1-5; a possible D gene is TRBD1 (5 bases). Germline values: CDR1 SEHNR, CDR2 FQNEAQ (reference sequence). The CDR3 has 14 residues. The V gene lost 2 bases and the J gene lost 5 bases, with 10 bases spanning the gap. The CDR3 coding sequence is TGTGCCAGCAGCTTACAGGGAGACTATCAGCCCCAGCATTTT. Translated: CASSLQGDYQPQHF.

This clonotype was counted ten times or more. The rearrangement uses TRBV7-9 and TRBJ1-1; D is perhaps TRBD1 (5 bases). This CDR3 has 11 residues. Germline V gene lookup returns CDR1 SEHNR and CDR2 FQNEAQ (reference sequence). V lost 8 bases and J lost 4, with 8 bases in between. This CDR3 reads CASSGGTEAFF. The CDR3 nucleotides read TGTGCCAGCTCGGGGGGCACTGAAGCTTTCTTT.

This clonotype was counted many times. V usage is TRBV24-1 and J usage is TRBJ2-3; maybe TRBD1 (6 bases). The ends were cut back, 4 bases at V and 4 bases at J, with 14 bases in the middle. Germline values: CDR1 KGHDR, CDR2 SFDVKD. This CDR3 has 15 amino acids. CDR3 region: CATSDNRVGADTQYF. CDR3 nucleotides: TGTGCCACCAGTGACAACAGGGTTGGGGCAGATACGCAGTATTTT.